Sequencing of this T cell receptor (beta chain) was carried out in a study of blood T cell repertoires in COVID-19. Study in general: The analysed material was cDNA or gDNA that came from T cells, B-cell-depleted T cells, or PBMCs.

The CDR3 runs 12 residues. V lost 2 bases and J 13 bases, leaving 14 bases between the germline ends. Germline CDR1 and CDR2: SGHNT and YENEEA. Data came from immunoSEQ multiplex PCR; TCRdb stores just in-frame clones and leaves some out. Of tens of thousands of clones listed, under 85% were seen once; the top ten hold 8.8%. This sequence was found in a man between 60 and 75 years old with acute or convalescent COVID-19. Sequencing was performed on peripheral blood. V usage is TRBV11-3 and J usage is TRBJ1-1; D might be TRBD1 (6 bases). The CDR3 DNA is TGTGCCAGCAGCTTACCCGAGGGGGTGGTTTTCTTT. It translates to CASSLPEGVVFF.